This TCR beta chain stems from a study of metastatic and nonmetastatic thyroid tumors. Authors' processing steps: Variation in CDR3 across clinicopathological groups served as the basis for constructing a distant-metastasis classifier in papillary thyroid cancer. TCRdb used MiXCR to call clones anew from the PCR reads. The V and J calls here are based on TCRdb, not the publication. The table records some 26,000 clones, 26% of them present only once. This clone was counted ten times or more. The CDR3 has 15 residues. Germline V lookup: CDR1 LNHNV, CDR2 YYDKDF (reference sequence). The V end lost 0 bases, the J end lost 5 bases, and 10 bases lay between the germline ends. Every patient was untreated before thyroid surgery.

The chain combines TRBV15 with TRBJ2-2; D not resolved. This clonotype originated in a male donor with papillary thyroid cancer or a benign thyroid nodule (not recorded which). Some clones in this sample may be carry-over from other donors' samples. Specimen: blood. The CDR3, as DNA: TGTGCCACCAGCAGAGATCCAATGAGTACCGGGGAGCTGTTTTTT. Encoded protein: CATSRDPMSTGELFF.